These 14 T cell receptor beta chains were all obtained from the same sample, sequenced in a study of spatial heterogeneity in lung cancer (dated by TCRdb to between 2019 and 2020). Libraries were constructed by 5' RACE. TCRdb lists the instrument as NextSeq 500. The raw public reads went through TCRdb reprocessing: fastp at Q25, MiXCR clone calling, in-frame beta chains kept. Each CDR3 protein appears once, grouped with its most common genes and DNA. This sample is represented by several hundred distinct CDR3 sequences; about 30% of them were singletons. The leading ten clones occupy more than 20% of the sample. In the paper's terms, the time point label means: sample taken at primary tumor resection. Without any cell sorting, TCR sequencing was performed on whole RNA extracted either from tumor and nontumor lung tissue or from cryopreserved PBMC samples. The sample here was PBMCs, taken at surgery. These receptors came from a male donor with early-stage non-small cell lung cancer.

By share, this clonotype ranks as large. This beta chain turned up in a library designed for alpha chains; as an off-target read, its abundance says little. This chain connects TRBV7-8 to TRBJ2-3; D gene unclear. The CDR3 contains 14 residues. In germline, CDR1 is SGHVS, CDR2 FQNEAQ. With 5 bases removed from V and 0 bases from J, the gap between germline ends came to 9 bases. CDR3 DNA: TGTGCCAGCAGCCGACCTTATAGCACAGATACGCAGTATTTT. Translation gives CASSRPYSTDTQYF.

This clonotype has a handful of counts. This beta chain turned up in a library designed for alpha chains; as an off-target read, its abundance says little. J is TRBJ1-4 and V is TRBV12-1. TRBV12-1 is termed a pseudogene. This CDR3 is 13 amino acids long. CDR3 bases: TGTGCCAGCGCCGCCGGAAGCGGTGAAAAACTGTTTTTT. This translates into CASAAGSGEKLFF.

As regards this clonotype: As an off-target read in a library built for alpha chains, this beta chain has a frequency of little significance. The chain recombines TRBV6-4 with TRBJ2-3, with a possible D match to TRBD1 (6 bases). Trimming cost V 6 bases and J 2 bases, with 9 bases left between them. Germline V gene lookup returns CDR1 MRHNA and CDR2 SNTAGT. The CDR3 is 13 amino acids. CDR3: CASSRTATDTQYF. CDR3 DNA sequence: TGTGCCAGCAGCAGGACAGCCACAGATACGCAGTATTTT.

This clonotype occurred a few times. In a library made to pick up alpha chains, this beta chain is a stray read with a size that means little. This chain links TRBV6-2 or TRBV6-3 with TRBJ2-3; D gene unclear. The CDR3 sequence is 12 residues long. Trimming shortened V by 6 bases and J by 6 bases, and 10 bases separated the two germline ends. Looked up from germline, CDR1 is MNHEY and CDR2 is SVGEGT. CDR3 DNA: TGTGCCAGCAGCGGTCTCTCGGATACGCAGTATTTT. Its translation is CASSGLSDTQYF.

This clonotype was counted once. Because this beta chain is a stray read in a library intended to capture alpha chains, its abundance should not be given much weight. The CDR3 loop is CASSIEGESYEQYF. The CDR3 DNA is TGTGCCAGCAGCATCGAAGGGGAATCCTACGAGCAGTACTTC. V is TRBV5-5 and J is TRBJ2-7; D may be TRBD1 (5 bases). Looked up from germline, CDR1 is SGHKS and CDR2 is YYEKEE (reference sequence). The CDR3 spans 14 residues. Trimming removed 4 bases from V and 1 base from J, with 12 bases in between.

On this clonotype: Being off target in a library aimed at alpha chains, this beta chain has a size of little meaning. The CDR3 reads CAWSVQRTGVYGYTF. The CDR3, as DNA: TGTGCCTGGAGTGTACAGAGGACAGGAGTCTATGGCTACACCTTC. The chain carries TRBV30 and TRBJ1-2; 7 positions agree with TRBD1. Per the germline V gene, CDR1 is GTSNPN and CDR2 is SVGIG (reference sequence). Trimming at V came to 0 bases and at J to 4 bases, leaving 8 bases not matched to a gene. The CDR3 covers 15 residues. Full variable domain (missing parts from reference TRBV30 and TRBJ1-2): SQTIHQWPATLVQPVGSPLSLECTVEGTSNPNLYWYRQAAGRGLQLLFYSVGIGQISSEVPQNLSASRPQDRQFILSSKKLLLSDSGFYLCAWSVQRTGVYGYTFGSGTRLTVV.

As for this clonotype: This beta chain is a stray read from a library made for alpha chains; its abundance is not meaningful. The rearrangement links TRBV28 to TRBJ1-1, with D hard to call. V lost 7 bases and J 0 bases, leaving 12 bases between the germline ends. The CDR3 totals 14 residues. The germline gives CDR1 MDHEN, CDR2 SYDVKM. The CDR3 DNA reads as TGTGCCAGCACCCTCCTGGGGATGAACACTGAAGCTTTCTTT. Amino acids: CASTLLGMNTEAFF.

As to this clonotype: This beta chain is an unintended read in a library built for alpha chains; its size means little. The rearrangement uses TRBV7-2 and TRBJ2-6, with D perhaps TRBD1 (6 bases). The CDR3 runs to 16 residues. Trimming took off 5 bases at V and 2 bases at J, with 13 bases between the two ends. Germline CDR1 reads SGHTA; CDR2 reads FQGNSA. CDR3 amino acids: CASSHGSGAGANVLTF. In DNA, the CDR3 is TGTGCCAGCAGCCACGGGTCAGGGGCTGGGGCCAACGTCCTGACTTTC.

With respect to this clonotype: Since the library was made to target alpha chains, this beta chain is a stray read and its abundance is not meaningful. The chain carries TRBV6-2 or TRBV6-3 and TRBJ2-1; maybe TRBD1 (5 bases). CDR1 MNHEY and CDR2 SVGEGT come from the germline V gene. V was trimmed by 2 bases and J by 8 bases, leaving 10 bases between them. The CDR3 sequence is 13 residues long. The CDR3: CASSYGAEYEQFF. DNA of the CDR3: TGTGCCAGCAGTTACGGGGCCGAGTATGAGCAGTTCTTC.

This clonotype has just a few counts. Being off target in a library aimed at alpha chains, this beta chain has a size of little meaning. The chain has TRBV6-4 and TRBJ1-1; D might be TRBD1 (5 bases). CDR3 size: 16 residues. In germline, CDR1 is MRHNA, CDR2 SNTAGT. V was cut by 3 bases and J by 1 base, with 15 bases left in between. The CDR3 sequence: CASSEELGLGNTEAFF. For the CDR3, the DNA is TGTGCCAGCAGTGAGGAACTGGGGCTCGGGAACACTGAAGCTTTCTTT.

Comment on this clonotype: Little can be read into the size of this beta chain, an off-target read in a library designed for alpha chains. The chain joins TRBV12-3 or TRBV12-4 to TRBJ2-2; D is ambiguous. Trimming shortened V by 4 bases and J by 2 bases, and 11 bases separated the two germline ends. The length of the CDR3 is 15 residues. The CDR3 here is CASSYWTYNTGELFF. The CDR3 region has the DNA TGTGCCAGCAGTTATTGGACGTACAACACCGGGGAGCTGTTTTTT.

Note on this clonotype: This beta chain appears as a stray read in a library generated for alpha chains; its size is not informative. The rearrangement uses TRBV12-3 or TRBV12-4 and TRBJ1-4; weak D call: TRBD1 (5 bases). The CDR3 consists of 17 residues. V lost 5 bases, J lost 3 bases, and 19 bases lay in between. As DNA, the CDR3 is TGTGCCAGCAGTCTGGGGGGAACCACTACACCTAATGAAAAACTGTTTTTT. Amino acid sequence: CASSLGGTTTPNEKLFF.

The sample holds a few counts of this clonotype. Little can be read into the size of this beta chain, an off-target read in a library designed for alpha chains. The chain links TRBV2 to TRBJ1-3; 9 nucleotides line up with TRBD1. With 7 bases clipped from V and 8 bases from J, the junction kept 6 bases outside the gene matches. CDR3 length: 13 amino acids. Germline lookup yields CDR1 SNHLY and CDR2 FYNNEI. The CDR3 DNA follows: TGTGCCAGCAATGGACAGGGGAGAGACACCATATATTTT. Its protein is CASNGQGRDTIYF.

This clonotype has more than one count but fewer than ten. Within a library made for alpha chains, this beta chain is off target, and its count is uninformative. The genes are TRBV27 and TRBJ2-4; D ambiguous. Germline CDR1 is MNHEY and CDR2 is SMNVEV (reference sequence). The CDR3 spans 16 residues. The ends were cut back, 5 bases at V and 0 bases at J, with 14 bases in the middle. CDR3 amino acids: CASSPSLTLAKNIQYF. Written as DNA, the CDR3 is TGTGCCAGCAGTCCCAGCCTCACTCTAGCCAAAAACATTCAGTACTTC.